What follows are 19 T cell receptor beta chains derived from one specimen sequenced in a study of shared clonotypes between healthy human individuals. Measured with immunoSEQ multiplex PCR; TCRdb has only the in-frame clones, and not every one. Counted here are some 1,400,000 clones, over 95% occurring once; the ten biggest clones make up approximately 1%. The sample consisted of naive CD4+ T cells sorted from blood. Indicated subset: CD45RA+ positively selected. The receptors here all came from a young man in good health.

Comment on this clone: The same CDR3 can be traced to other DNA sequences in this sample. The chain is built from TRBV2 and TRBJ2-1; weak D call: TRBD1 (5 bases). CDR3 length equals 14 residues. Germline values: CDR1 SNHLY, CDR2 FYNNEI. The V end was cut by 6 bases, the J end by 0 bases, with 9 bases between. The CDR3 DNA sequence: TGTGCCAGCAGCGACAGATCCTCCTACAATGAGCAGTTCTTC. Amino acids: CASSDRSSYNEQFF.

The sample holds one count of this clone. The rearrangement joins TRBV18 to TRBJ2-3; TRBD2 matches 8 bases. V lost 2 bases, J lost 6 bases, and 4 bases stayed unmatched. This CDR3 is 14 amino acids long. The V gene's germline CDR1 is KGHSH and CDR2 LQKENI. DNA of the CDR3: TGTGCCAGCTCACCAAGACTAGCGTGGGATACGCAGTATTTT. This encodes CASSPRLAWDTQYF.

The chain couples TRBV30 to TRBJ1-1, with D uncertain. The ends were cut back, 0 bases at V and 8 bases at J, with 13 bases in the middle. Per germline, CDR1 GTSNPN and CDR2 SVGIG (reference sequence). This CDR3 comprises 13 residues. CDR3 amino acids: CAWSVPGVREAFF. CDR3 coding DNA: TGTGCCTGGAGTGTACCCGGGGTTAGGGAAGCTTTCTTT.

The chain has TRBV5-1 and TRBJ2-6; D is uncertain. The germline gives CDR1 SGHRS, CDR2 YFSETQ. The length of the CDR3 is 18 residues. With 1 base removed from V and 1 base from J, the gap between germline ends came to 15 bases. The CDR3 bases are TGCGCCAGCAGCTTGCTGACGGGTATGGTTTCTGGGGCCAACGTCCTGACTTTC. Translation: CASSLLTGMVSGANVLTF.

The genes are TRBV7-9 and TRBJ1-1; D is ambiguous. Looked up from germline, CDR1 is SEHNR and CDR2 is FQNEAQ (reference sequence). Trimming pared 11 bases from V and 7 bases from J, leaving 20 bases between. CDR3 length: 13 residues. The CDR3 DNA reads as TGTGCCGTAGCTATAAGGGCGTTTGATGAAGCTTTCTTT. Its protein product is CAVAIRAFDEAFF.

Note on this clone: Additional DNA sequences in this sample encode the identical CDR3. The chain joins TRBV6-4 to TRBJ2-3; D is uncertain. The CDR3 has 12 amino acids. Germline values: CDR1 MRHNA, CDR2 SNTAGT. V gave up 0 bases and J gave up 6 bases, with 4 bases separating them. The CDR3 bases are TGTGCCAGCAGTGACTCGACGGATACGCAGTATTTT. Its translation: CASSDSTDTQYF.

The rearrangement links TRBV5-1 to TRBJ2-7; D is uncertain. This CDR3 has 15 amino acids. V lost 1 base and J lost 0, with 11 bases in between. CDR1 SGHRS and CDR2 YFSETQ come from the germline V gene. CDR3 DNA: TGCGCCAGCAGCTTGCGGGCAGATCCCTCCTACGAGCAGTACTTC. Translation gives CASSLRADPSYEQYF.

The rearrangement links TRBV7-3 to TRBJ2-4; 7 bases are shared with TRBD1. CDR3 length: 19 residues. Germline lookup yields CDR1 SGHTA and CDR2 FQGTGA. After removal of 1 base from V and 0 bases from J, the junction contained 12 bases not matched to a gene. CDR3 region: CASSLKGTDATLAKNIQYF. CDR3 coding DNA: TGTGCCAGCAGCTTAAAGGGGACAGATGCTACGCTAGCCAAAAACATTCAGTACTTC.

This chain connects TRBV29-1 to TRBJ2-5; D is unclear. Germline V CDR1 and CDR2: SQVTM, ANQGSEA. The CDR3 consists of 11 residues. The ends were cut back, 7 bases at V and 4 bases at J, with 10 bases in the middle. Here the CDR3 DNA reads TGCAGCGCAGCTGAGTCAGAGACCCAGTACTTC. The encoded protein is CSAAESETQYF.

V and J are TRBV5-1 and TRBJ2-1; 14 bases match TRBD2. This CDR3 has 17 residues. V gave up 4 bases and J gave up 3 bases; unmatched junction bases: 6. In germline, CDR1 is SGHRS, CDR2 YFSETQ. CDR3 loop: CASSGEGLAGVYNEQFF. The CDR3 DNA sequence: TGCGCCAGCAGCGGGGAGGGACTAGCGGGAGTCTACAATGAGCAGTTCTTC. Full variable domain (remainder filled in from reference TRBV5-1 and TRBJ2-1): KAGVTQTPRYLIKTRGQQVTLSCSPISGHRSVSWYQQTPGQGLQFLFEYFSETQRNKGNFPGRFSGRQFSNSRSEMNVSTLELGDSALYLCASSGEGLAGVYNEQFFGPGTRLTVL.

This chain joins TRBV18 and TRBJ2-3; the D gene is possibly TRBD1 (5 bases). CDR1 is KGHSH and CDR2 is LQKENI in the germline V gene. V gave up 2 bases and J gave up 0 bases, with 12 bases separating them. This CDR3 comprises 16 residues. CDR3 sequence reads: CASSPSMGPSTDTQYF. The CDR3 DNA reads TGTGCCAGCTCACCAAGTATGGGGCCGAGCACAGATACGCAGTATTTT.

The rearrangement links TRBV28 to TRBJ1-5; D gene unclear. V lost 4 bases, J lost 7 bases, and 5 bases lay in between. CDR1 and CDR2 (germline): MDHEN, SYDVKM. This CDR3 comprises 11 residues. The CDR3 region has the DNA TGTGCCAGCAGTTATAAGCAGCCCCAGCATTTT. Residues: CASSYKQPQHF.

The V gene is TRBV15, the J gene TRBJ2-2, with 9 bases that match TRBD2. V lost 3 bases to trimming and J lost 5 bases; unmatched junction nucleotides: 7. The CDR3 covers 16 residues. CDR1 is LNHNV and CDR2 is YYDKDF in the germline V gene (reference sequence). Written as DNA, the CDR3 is TGTGCCACCAGCAGGGAGGGGACTAGCCGGACCGGGGAGCTGTTTTTT. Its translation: CATSREGTSRTGELFF.

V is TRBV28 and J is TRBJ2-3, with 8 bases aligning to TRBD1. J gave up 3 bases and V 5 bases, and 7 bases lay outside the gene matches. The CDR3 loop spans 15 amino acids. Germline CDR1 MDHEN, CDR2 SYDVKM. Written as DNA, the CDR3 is TGTGCCAGCAGTCACTCAGGGGGCTGGACAGATACGCAGTATTTT. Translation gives CASSHSGGWTDTQYF.

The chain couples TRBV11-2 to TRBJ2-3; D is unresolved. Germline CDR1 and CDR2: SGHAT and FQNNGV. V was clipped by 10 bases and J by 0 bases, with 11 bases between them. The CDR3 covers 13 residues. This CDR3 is CATQYGSTDTQYF. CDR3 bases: TGTGCCACCCAATACGGAAGCACAGATACGCAGTATTTT.

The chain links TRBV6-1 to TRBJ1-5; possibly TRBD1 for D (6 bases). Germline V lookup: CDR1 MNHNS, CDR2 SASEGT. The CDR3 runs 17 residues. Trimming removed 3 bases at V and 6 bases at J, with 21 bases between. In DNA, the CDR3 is TGTGCCAGCAGTGACAGACCGGGACACCCCAAGAGTCAGCCCCAGCATTTT. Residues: CASSDRPGHPKSQPQHF.

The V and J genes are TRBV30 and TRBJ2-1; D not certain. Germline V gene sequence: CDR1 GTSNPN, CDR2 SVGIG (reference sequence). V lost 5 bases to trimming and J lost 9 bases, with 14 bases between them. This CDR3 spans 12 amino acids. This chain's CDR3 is CAWAVLRTEQFF. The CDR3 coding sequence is TGTGCCTGGGCAGTGTTGCGGACTGAGCAGTTCTTC.

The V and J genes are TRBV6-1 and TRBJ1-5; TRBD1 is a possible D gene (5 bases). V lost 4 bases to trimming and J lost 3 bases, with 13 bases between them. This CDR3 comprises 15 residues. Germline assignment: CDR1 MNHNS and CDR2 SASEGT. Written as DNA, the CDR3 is TGTGCCAGCAGTGGTTGGACAAGGGACAATCAGCCCCAGCATTTT. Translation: CASSGWTRDNQPQHF.

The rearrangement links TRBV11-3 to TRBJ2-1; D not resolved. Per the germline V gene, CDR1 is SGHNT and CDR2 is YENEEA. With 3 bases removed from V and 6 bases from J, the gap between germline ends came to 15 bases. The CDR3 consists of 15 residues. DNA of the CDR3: TGTGCCAGCAGCTTTGGAACAAAACCGATCAATGAGCAGTTCTTC. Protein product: CASSFGTKPINEQFF.